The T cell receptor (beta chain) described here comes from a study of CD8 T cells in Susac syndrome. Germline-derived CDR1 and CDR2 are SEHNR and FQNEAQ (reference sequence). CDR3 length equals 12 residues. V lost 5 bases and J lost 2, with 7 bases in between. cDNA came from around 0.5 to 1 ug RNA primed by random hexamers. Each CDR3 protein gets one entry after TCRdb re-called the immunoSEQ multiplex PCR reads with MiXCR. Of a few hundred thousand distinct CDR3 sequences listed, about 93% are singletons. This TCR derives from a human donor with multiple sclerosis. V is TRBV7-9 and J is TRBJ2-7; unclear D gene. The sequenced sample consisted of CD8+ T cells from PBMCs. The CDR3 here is CASSLYAYEQYF. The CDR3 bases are TGTGCCAGCAGCCTCTACGCCTACGAGCAGTACTTC.